The rows below give T cell receptor beta chains drawn from one sample of a study of a mutant IDH1 vaccine in newly diagnosed glioma. The assay was immunoSEQ multiplex PCR, and TCRdb's table has in-frame clones only and misses some. Of some 130,000 clones in the sample, around four fifths were seen once. For these TCRs, the target antigens are not known. This material consisted of PBMCs, taken from a glioma patient whose treatment included an IDH1 peptide vaccine. The receptors were sampled from a man aged 40-55 years with glioma. Each CDR3 is given with its conserved first and last residue. A D gene is named only where the DNA matches it firmly. Not every row has a clone size; where given, it reads once, few, many or a size class.

CDR3 protein,CDR3 DNA,J gene,D gene,V gene,clone size,CDR3 length
CASSLGNEQYF,TGTGCCAGCAGCTTAGGCAACGAGCAGTACTTC,TRBJ2-7,NA,TRBV13,NA,11
CASSSGVNYNEQFF,TGTGCCAGCAGTTCCGGAGTGAACTACAATGAGCAGTTCTTC,TRBJ2-1,NA,TRBV6-5,once,14
CASSGYQETQYF,TGTGCCAGCAGCGGTTACCAAGAGACCCAGTACTTC,TRBJ2-5,NA,TRBV2,NA,12
CASSPPGGRGNNEQFF,TGTGCCAGCAGTCCCCCAGGCGGGAGAGGTAACAATGAGCAGTTCTTC,TRBJ2-1,TRBD2,TRBV27,NA,16
CASNLLDRDNQPQHF,TGTGCCAGTAACCTCTTAGACAGGGACAATCAGCCCCAGCATTTT,TRBJ1-5,TRBD1,TRBV19,few,15
CASSLYQGLYEQYF,TGTGCCAGCAGCTTGTATCAGGGGTTATACGAGCAGTACTTC,TRBJ2-7,NA,TRBV5-5,NA,14
CASSYAQEKLFF,TGCGCCAGCAGCTACGCTCAAGAAAAACTGTTTTTT,TRBJ1-4,NA,TRBV4-1,NA,12
CASSLAPYGYTF,TGTGCCAGCAGCTTAGCCCCCTATGGCTACACCTTC,TRBJ1-2,NA,TRBV11-2,once,12
CATSRDPRVGGYGYTF,TGTGCCACCAGCAGAGATCCCAGGGTCGGTGGGTATGGCTACACCTTC,TRBJ1-2,NA,TRBV15,once,16
CASSRSGTSSYEQYF,TGTGCCAGCAGCCGATCCGGGACTTCCTCATACGAGCAGTACTTC,TRBJ2-7,NA,TRBV4-2,once,15
CASTPGASEAFF,TGTGCCAGCACCCCAGGGGCCTCTGAAGCTTTCTTT,TRBJ1-1,NA,TRBV6-1,NA,12
CASRGQFYEQYF,TGTGCCAGCAGAGGACAGTTCTACGAGCAGTACTTC,TRBJ2-7,NA,TRBV4-2,NA,12
CASSLDHVDEQFF,TGTGCCAGCAGCTTAGATCACGTAGATGAGCAGTTCTTC,TRBJ2-1,NA,TRBV7-2,NA,13
CASSLGASFYEQYF,TGTGCCAGCAGCTTGGGTGCTTCGTTTTACGAGCAGTACTTC,TRBJ2-7,NA,TRBV5-6,NA,14
CASSLGRDRGEQYF,TGTGCCAGCAGCCTCGGCCGGGACAGGGGCGAGCAGTACTTC,TRBJ2-7,TRBD1,TRBV7-2,NA,14
CASSGPRLAGMSSYEQYF,TGTGCCAGCAGTGGGCCGAGACTAGCGGGGATGAGCTCCTACGAGCAGTACTTC,TRBJ2-7,TRBD2,TRBV2,NA,18
CASSADPGGSYNEQFF,TGTGCCAGCAGTGCCGACCCCGGCGGCTCCTACAATGAGCAGTTCTTC,TRBJ2-1,NA,TRBV6-4,NA,16
CASSQASWGEQYF,TGCGCCAGCAGCCAGGCCTCGTGGGGCGAGCAGTACTTC,TRBJ2-7,NA,TRBV4-3,NA,13
CASSVTGTSGRTTGELFF,TGTGCCAGCAGCGTAACCGGGACTAGCGGGAGAACGACCGGGGAGCTGTTTTTT,TRBJ2-2,TRBD2,TRBV9,NA,18
CASSLGTAYGYTF,TGCGCCAGCAGCTTGGGGACGGCGTATGGCTACACCTTC,TRBJ1-2,NA,TRBV5-1,NA,13
CASSLGLAGDNEQFF,TGTGCCAGCAGCTTAGGGCTAGCGGGAGATAATGAGCAGTTCTTC,TRBJ2-1,TRBD2,TRBV11-3,NA,15
CASSGQGAYEQYF,TGCGCCAGCAGCGGGCAGGGCGCCTACGAGCAGTACTTC,TRBJ2-7,NA,TRBV5-1,NA,13
CASCQTGVAGELFF,TGTGCCTCGTGCCAAACAGGGGTGGCCGGGGAGCTGTTTTTT,TRBJ2-2,TRBD1,TRBV10-3,NA,14
CASSLHTWAYNEQFF,TGTGCCAGCAGTCTCCATACGTGGGCGTACAATGAGCAGTTCTTC,TRBJ2-1,NA,TRBV6-5,NA,15
CASSYSGSSYNEQFF,TGTGCCAGCAGTTACTCTGGCAGCTCCTACAATGAGCAGTTCTTC,TRBJ2-1,NA,TRBV6-5,NA,15
CASSEDDENQPQHF,TGTGCCAGTAGTGAAGATGACGAGAATCAGCCCCAGCATTTT,TRBJ1-5,NA,TRBV19,once,14
CAWSRGSEKLFF,TGTGCCTGGAGTCGGGGATCTGAAAAACTGTTTTTT,TRBJ1-4,NA,TRBV30,few,12
CSVGGLSQEMVTQYF,TGCAGCGTTGGCGGACTTAGCCAGGAAATGGTTACGCAGTATTTT,TRBJ2-3,NA,TRBV29-1,NA,15
CASSPVDRGYQETQYF,TGTGCCAGCAGTCCAGTGGACAGGGGGTACCAAGAGACCCAGTACTTC,TRBJ2-5,TRBD1,TRBV27,NA,16
CASSHRGDIANYGYTF,TGCGCCAGCAGCCATCGTGGGGATATAGCTAACTATGGCTACACCTTC,TRBJ1-2,NA,TRBV4-3,NA,16
CASSLEDSTYGYTF,TGTGCCAGCAGTTTGGAGGACAGCACCTATGGCTACACCTTC,TRBJ1-2,NA,TRBV28,NA,14
CASSLVGGSTDTQYF,TGTGCCAGCAGCTTAGTAGGGGGGAGCACAGATACGCAGTATTTT,TRBJ2-3,NA,TRBV7-2,NA,15
CASSNSWQPQHF,TGTGCCAGTAGCAACTCTTGGCAGCCCCAGCATTTT,TRBJ1-5,NA,TRBV19,few,12
CASSATTVYGYTF,TGTGCCAGCAGCGCAACCACAGTATATGGCTACACCTTC,TRBJ1-2,NA,TRBV5-6,few,13
CASSLAGRNTEAFF,TGTGCCAGCAGCTTAGCGGGCAGGAACACTGAAGCTTTCTTT,TRBJ1-1,NA,TRBV7-9,NA,14
CASSAGLVGGQFF,TGTGCCAGCAGTGCTGGACTAGTGGGGGGGCAGTTCTTC,TRBJ2-1,TRBD2,TRBV2,NA,13
CASSLDGGGSWETQYF,TGTGCTAGCAGCTTAGACGGGGGCGGGTCCTGGGAGACCCAGTACTTC,TRBJ2-5,NA,TRBV7-7,NA,16
CASSQDRSVEQFF,TGCGCCAGCAGCCAAGACCGATCCGTTGAGCAGTTCTTC,TRBJ2-1,NA,TRBV4-3,NA,13
CASSSTGPRHYGYTF,TGTGCCAGCAGTTCGACCGGGCCCAGGCACTATGGCTACACCTTC,TRBJ1-2,NA,TRBV5-4,NA,15